One sample yielded the 5 T cell receptor beta chains listed below, sequenced in a study of T cell changes during pregnancy in multiple sclerosis. The protocol was immunoSEQ multiplex PCR, while the TCRdb copy is restricted to in-frame clones and leaves out a portion. The table has about 42,000 clones, around 80% seen once; the top ten hold 0.6% to 0.8%. The input for sequencing was CD4+ T cells from peripheral blood mononuclear cells, taken before pregnancy. The source is a female donor with multiple sclerosis, enrolled in a pregnancy study.

V and J are TRBV4-3 and TRBJ1-2; D unclear. Germline-derived CDR1 and CDR2 are LGHNA and YSLEER. This CDR3 comprises 12 residues. V was trimmed by 0 bases and J by 5 bases, leaving 4 bases between them. In DNA, the CDR3 is TGCGCCAGCAGCCAAGACAGATATGGCTACACCTTC. Translating gives CASSQDRYGYTF.

The chain uses TRBV19 and TRBJ2-7; 11 bases match TRBD2. V dropped 6 bases and J dropped 0; count of bases not matched to a gene: 7. The germline V gene encodes CDR1 LNHDA and CDR2 SQIVND (reference sequence). CDR3 length: 16 residues. The CDR3 is CASSPGLAASSYEQYF. The CDR3 nucleotides are TGTGCCAGTAGCCCGGGACTAGCGGCTAGCTCCTACGAGCAGTACTTC.

The chain has TRBV9 and TRBJ1-6; D unclear. V gave up 4 bases and J gave up 0 bases, with 5 bases separating them. The CDR3 length is 14 residues. Germline values: CDR1 SGDLS, CDR2 YYNGEE. DNA of the CDR3: TGTGCCAGCAGCAGTAGCTCCTATAATTCACCCCTCCACTTT. It codes for CASSSSSYNSPLHF. The full variable domain, completed using reference TRBV9 and TRBJ1-6, is DSGVTQTPKHLITATGQRVTLRCSPRSGDLSVYWYQQSLDQGLQFLIQYYNGEERAKGNILERFSAQQFPDLHSELNLSSLELGDSALYFCASSSSSYNSPLHFGNGTRLTVT.

The chain joins TRBV6-1 to TRBJ2-7, with 9 nucleotides matching TRBD2. There are 16 residues in the CDR3. V lost 0 bases, J lost 7 bases, and 10 bases stayed unmatched. CDR1 is MNHNS, CDR2 SASEGT, per germline. CDR3 DNA: TGTGCCAGCAGTGAAGCGCTTAGCGGGAGAGCAAGGGAGCAGTACTTC. Translating gives CASSEALSGRAREQYF.

This rearrangement joins TRBV30 to TRBJ2-2; TRBD2 might be the D (6 bases). Germline CDR1 reads GTSNPN; CDR2 reads SVGIG (reference sequence). Trimming took off 5 bases at V and 5 bases at J, with 18 bases between the two ends. The CDR3 runs 15 residues. CDR3 in amino acids: CAWDVGTSKTGELFF. The CDR3 nucleotides are TGTGCCTGGGACGTGGGGACTTCCAAAACCGGGGAGCTGTTTTTT.